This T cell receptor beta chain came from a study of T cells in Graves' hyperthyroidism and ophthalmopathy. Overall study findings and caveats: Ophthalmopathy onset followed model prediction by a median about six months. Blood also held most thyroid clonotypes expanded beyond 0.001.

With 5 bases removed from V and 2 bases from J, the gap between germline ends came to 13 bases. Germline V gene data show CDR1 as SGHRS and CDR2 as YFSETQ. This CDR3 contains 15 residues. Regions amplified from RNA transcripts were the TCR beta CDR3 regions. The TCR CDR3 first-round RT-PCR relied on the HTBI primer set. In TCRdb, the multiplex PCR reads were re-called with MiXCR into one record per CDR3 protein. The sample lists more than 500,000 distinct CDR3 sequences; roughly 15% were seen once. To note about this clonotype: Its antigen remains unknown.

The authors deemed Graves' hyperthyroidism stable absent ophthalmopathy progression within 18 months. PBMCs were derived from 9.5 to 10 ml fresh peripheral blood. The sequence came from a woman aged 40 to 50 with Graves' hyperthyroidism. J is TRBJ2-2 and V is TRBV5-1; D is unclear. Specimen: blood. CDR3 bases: TGCGCCAGCAGGATCCAGTCCCCCAACACCGGGGAGCTGTTTTTT. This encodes CASRIQSPNTGELFF.